This TCR beta chain is drawn from a study of cytomegalovirus exposure and HLA in healthy donors. CDR1 SGHTA and CDR2 FQGNSA come from the germline V gene. The CDR3 extends over 14 amino acids. V lost 5 bases to trimming and J lost 5 bases, with 16 bases between them. 13 Jbeta primers and 60 Vbeta primers were used for the PCR. Sequencing used immunoSEQ multiplex PCR; TCRdb keeps in-frame clones, though not all of them. The sample consists of some 98,000 clones, around 70% of them appearing once. The chain has TRBV7-2 and TRBJ2-7; D is perhaps TRBD1 (6 bases). Material: PBMCs. The sequence came from a man between 45 and 60 years old in good health and CMV-seronegative. The CDR3 region has the DNA TGTGCCAGCAGCCCACGACAGGTAACGAACGAGCAGTACTTC. Translation: CASSPRQVTNEQYF.